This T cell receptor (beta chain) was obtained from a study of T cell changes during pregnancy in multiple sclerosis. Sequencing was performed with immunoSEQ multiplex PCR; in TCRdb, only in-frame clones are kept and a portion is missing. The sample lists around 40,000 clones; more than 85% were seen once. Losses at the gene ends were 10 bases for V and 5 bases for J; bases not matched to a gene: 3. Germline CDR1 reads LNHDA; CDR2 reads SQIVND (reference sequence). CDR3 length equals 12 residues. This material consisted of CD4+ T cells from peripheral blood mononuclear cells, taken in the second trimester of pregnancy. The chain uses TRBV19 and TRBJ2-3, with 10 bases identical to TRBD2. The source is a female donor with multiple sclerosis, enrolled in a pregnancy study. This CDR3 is CATRLAGDTQYF. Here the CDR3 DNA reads TGTGCCACAAGACTAGCGGGAGATACGCAGTATTTT. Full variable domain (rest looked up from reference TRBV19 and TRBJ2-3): DGGITQSPKYLFRKEGQNVTLSCEQNLNHDAMYWYRQDPGQGLRLIYYSQIVNDFQKGDIAEGYSVSREKKESFPLTVTSAQKNPTAFYLCATRLAGDTQYFGPGTRLTVL.